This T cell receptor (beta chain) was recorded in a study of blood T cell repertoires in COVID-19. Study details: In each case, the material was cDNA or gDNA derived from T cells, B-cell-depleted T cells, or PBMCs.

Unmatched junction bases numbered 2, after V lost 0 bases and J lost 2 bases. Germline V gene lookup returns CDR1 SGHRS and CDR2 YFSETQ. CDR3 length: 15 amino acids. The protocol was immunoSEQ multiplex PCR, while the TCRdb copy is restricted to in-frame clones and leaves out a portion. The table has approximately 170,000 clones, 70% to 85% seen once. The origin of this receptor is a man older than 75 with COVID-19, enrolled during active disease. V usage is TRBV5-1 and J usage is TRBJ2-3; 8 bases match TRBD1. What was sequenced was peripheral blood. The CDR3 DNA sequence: TGCGCCAGCAGCTTGGGACAGGGGATCACAGATACGCAGTATTTT. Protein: CASSLGQGITDTQYF.